This T cell receptor beta chain was observed in a study of response to subunit inactivated influenza vaccine. The CDR3 is 11 amino acids. Trimming removed 2 bases from V and 12 bases from J; junction bases left unmatched: 4. Germline loops: CDR1 MDHEN, CDR2 SYDVKM. MiXCR was run by TCRdb on the RT-PCR reads, yielding one entry per CDR3 protein. Of 800,000 or so distinct CDR3 sequences listed, around 21% are singletons. This clonotype originated in a man aged 45-65 years who received an inactivated influenza vaccine. V gene TRBV28 combines with J gene TRBJ2-7; 7 bases map to TRBD1. The sample here was PBMCs from blood, taken more than 4 days after vaccination. DNA of the CDR3: TGTGCCAGCAGTTTAGGGGGACAGCTGTACTTC. Encoded protein: CASSLGGQLYF.